This is a list of T cell receptor beta chains from one sample in a study of cytomegalovirus exposure and HLA in healthy donors. Data came from immunoSEQ multiplex PCR; TCRdb stores just in-frame clones and leaves some out. Among tens of thousands of clones listed, over 60% were seen once. The material sequenced was PBMCs. These receptors all come from a woman aged 35 to 49 in good health and CMV-seropositive. The CDR3 runs from the conserved cysteine through the conserved F or W. Fields, in order: D gene, J gene, V gene, clone size, CDR3 protein, CDR3 DNA. The D gene is left open where the match is weak. Clone size is given for some rows only: seen once, a few or many times, or a class if the clone is expanded.

D: TRBD2
J: TRBJ2-1
V: TRBV7-6
size: NA
CDR3: CASSTLAGGVYNEQFF
DNA: TGTGCCAGCAGCACACTAGCGGGGGGCGTCTACAATGAGCAGTTCTTC

D: NA
J: TRBJ2-3
V: TRBV19
size: few
CDR3: CAIHNGVLSPPGTDTQYF
DNA: TGTGCCATTCACAACGGGGTGCTGTCCCCCCCGGGCACAGATACGCAGTATTTT

D: NA
J: TRBJ2-5
V: TRBV19
size: NA
CDR3: CASSTGGTTVPGYF
DNA: TGTGCCAGTAGTACCGGAGGGACCACCGTTCCGGGGTACTTC

D: NA
J: TRBJ1-1
V: TRBV28
size: NA
CDR3: CASSSLKPTEAFF
DNA: TGTGCCAGCAGCTCATTGAAGCCCACTGAAGCTTTCTTT

D: NA
J: TRBJ1-1
V: TRBV7-2
size: NA
CDR3: CASSLDNRGTEAFF
DNA: TGTGCCAGCAGCTTAGACAATAGGGGGACTGAAGCTTTCTTT

D: TRBD1
J: TRBJ2-7
V: TRBV5-1
size: NA
CDR3: CASSPDRGYEQYF
DNA: TGCGCCAGCAGCCCGGACAGGGGTTACGAGCAGTACTTC

D: TRBD2
J: TRBJ2-7
V: TRBV6-4
size: NA
CDR3: CASSELGLAESYEQYF
DNA: TGTGCCAGCAGTGAGTTGGGACTAGCGGAATCCTACGAGCAGTACTTC

D: TRBD1
J: TRBJ1-4
V: TRBV28
size: few
CDR3: CASKAGTGSEKLFF
DNA: TGTGCCAGCAAGGCCGGGACAGGGTCGGAAAAACTGTTTTTT

D: TRBD1
J: TRBJ2-2
V: TRBV18
size: NA
CDR3: CASSPNRDRGPGELFF
DNA: TGTGCCAGCTCACCTAACCGGGACAGGGGGCCCGGGGAGCTGTTTTTT

D: NA
J: TRBJ1-2
V: TRBV19
size: NA
CDR3: CASSIAGHLGYTF
DNA: TGTGCCAGTAGTATCGCGGGGCACCTAGGCTACACCTTC

D: NA
J: TRBJ1-5
V: TRBV11-2
size: few
CDR3: CASSLDRVGQPQHF
DNA: TGTGCCAGCAGCTTAGATCGGGTGGGTCAGCCCCAGCATTTT

D: TRBD1
J: TRBJ1-2
V: TRBV4-2
size: NA
CDR3: CASSQGADRVAYGYTF
DNA: TGTGCCAGCAGCCAAGGGGCCGACAGGGTGGCCTATGGCTACACCTTC

D: NA
J: TRBJ1-6
V: TRBV7-3
size: NA
CDR3: CASSPDGDSLSPLHF
DNA: TGTGCCAGCAGCCCGGATGGGGACTCTCTTTCACCCCTCCACTTT

D: TRBD1
J: TRBJ1-5
V: TRBV5-1
size: NA
CDR3: CASSPTGTGLNQPQHF
DNA: TGCGCCAGCAGCCCTACCGGGACAGGCCTCAATCAGCCCCAGCATTTT

D: TRBD1
J: TRBJ2-1
V: TRBV4-1
size: once
CDR3: CASSQAGQGSSEQFF
DNA: TGCGCCAGCAGCCAAGCCGGACAGGGGTCCAGTGAGCAGTTCTTC

D: NA
J: TRBJ1-3
V: TRBV5-1
size: NA
CDR3: CASSFGFSGNTIYF
DNA: TGCGCCAGCAGCTTCGGGTTCTCTGGAAACACCATATATTTT

D: NA
J: TRBJ2-1
V: TRBV5-6
size: NA
CDR3: CASSPAEPSRKQFF
DNA: TGTGCCAGCAGCCCCGCCGAACCTAGTCGGAAGCAGTTCTTC

D: NA
J: TRBJ1-1
V: TRBV4-1
size: NA
CDR3: CASNEGMSSSEAFF
DNA: TGCGCCAGCAACGAGGGTATGTCGTCCTCGGAAGCTTTCTTT

D: NA
J: TRBJ2-7
V: TRBV6-1
size: NA
CDR3: CASSDGVGSYEQYF
DNA: TGTGCCAGCTCGGACGGGGTGGGGTCCTACGAGCAGTACTTC

D: NA
J: TRBJ2-3
V: TRBV7-9
size: NA
CDR3: CAETVSGNPDTQYF
DNA: TGTGCCGAGACTGTTTCGGGGAACCCAGATACGCAGTATTTT

D: NA
J: TRBJ1-1
V: TRBV29-1
size: NA
CDR3: CSVAGAGEAFF
DNA: TGCAGCGTTGCAGGGGCCGGTGAAGCTTTCTTT

D: NA
J: TRBJ1-4
V: TRBV19
size: few
CDR3: CYPATNEKLFF
DNA: TGTTACCCGGCAACTAATGAAAAACTGTTTTTT

D: NA
J: TRBJ1-2
V: TRBV7-2
size: NA
CDR3: CASSLEGRARGYTF
DNA: TGTGCCAGCAGCTTAGAGGGCAGGGCGAGGGGCTACACCTTC

D: TRBD1
J: TRBJ2-5
V: TRBV4-2
size: NA
CDR3: CASSQGSGTGQETQYF
DNA: TGTGCCAGCAGCCAAGGGTCCGGGACAGGGCAAGAGACCCAGTACTTC